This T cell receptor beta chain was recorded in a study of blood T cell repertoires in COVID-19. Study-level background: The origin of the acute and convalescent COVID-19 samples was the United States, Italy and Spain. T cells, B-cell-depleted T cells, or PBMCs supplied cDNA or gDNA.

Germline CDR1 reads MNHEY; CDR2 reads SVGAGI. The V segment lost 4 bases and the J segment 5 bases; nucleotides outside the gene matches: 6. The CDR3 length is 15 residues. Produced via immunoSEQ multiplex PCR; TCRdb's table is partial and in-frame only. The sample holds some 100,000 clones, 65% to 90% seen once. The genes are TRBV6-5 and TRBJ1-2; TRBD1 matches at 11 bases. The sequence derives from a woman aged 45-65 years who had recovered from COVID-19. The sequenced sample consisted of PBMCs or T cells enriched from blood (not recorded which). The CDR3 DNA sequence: TGTGCCAGCAGTTTAGGACAGGGGGCGGGTTATGGCTACACCTTC. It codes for CASSLGQGAGYGYTF.